This T cell receptor (beta chain) was found in a study of shared clonotypes between healthy human individuals. There are a few counts of this clone. The antigen is undetermined. The CDR3 runs 14 residues. Trimming took 5 bases from V and 0 from J, leaving 9 bases between them. The germline V gene encodes CDR1 LNHDA and CDR2 SQIVND (reference sequence). Broader study findings: The genetic and exposure-history diversity represented was limited by few donors.

The assay was immunoSEQ multiplex PCR, and TCRdb's table has in-frame clones only and misses some. The repertoire holds 900,000 to 1,200,000 clones, with 70% to 80% as singletons. Sequencing used memory CD4+ T cells from PBMCs. Subset specified: CD45RA-negative fraction. The TCR comes from a man younger than 35 in good health. Some clones in this sample may be carry-over from other donors' samples. The rearrangement uses TRBV19 and TRBJ2-3; D is perhaps TRBD1 (5 bases). In DNA, the CDR3 is TGTGCCAGTAGTCCGCGACAGAGCACAGATACGCAGTATTTT. This gives the protein CASSPRQSTDTQYF. The full variable domain, with the rest looked up from reference TRBV19 and TRBJ2-3, is DGGITQSPKYLFRKEGQNVTLSCEQNLNHDAMYWYRQDPGQGLRLIYYSQIVNDFQKGDIAEGYSVSREKKESFPLTVTSAQKNPTAFYLCASSPRQSTDTQYFGPGTRLTVL.